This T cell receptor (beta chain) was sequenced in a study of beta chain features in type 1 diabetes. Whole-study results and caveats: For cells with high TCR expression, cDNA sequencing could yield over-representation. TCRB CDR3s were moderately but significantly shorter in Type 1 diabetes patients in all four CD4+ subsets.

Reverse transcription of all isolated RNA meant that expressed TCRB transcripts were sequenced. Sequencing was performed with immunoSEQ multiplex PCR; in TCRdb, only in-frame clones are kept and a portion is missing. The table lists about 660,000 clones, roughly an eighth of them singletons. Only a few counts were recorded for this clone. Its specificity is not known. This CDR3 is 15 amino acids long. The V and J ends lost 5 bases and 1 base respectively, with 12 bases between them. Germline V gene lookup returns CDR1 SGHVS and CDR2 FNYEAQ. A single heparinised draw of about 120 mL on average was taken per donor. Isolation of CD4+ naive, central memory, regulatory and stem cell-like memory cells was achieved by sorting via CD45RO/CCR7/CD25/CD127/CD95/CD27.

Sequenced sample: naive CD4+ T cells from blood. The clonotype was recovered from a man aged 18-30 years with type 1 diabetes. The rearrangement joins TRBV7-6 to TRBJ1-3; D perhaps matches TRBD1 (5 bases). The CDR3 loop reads CASSQDGGSGNTIYF. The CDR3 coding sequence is TGTGCCAGCAGCCAGGACGGGGGTTCTGGAAACACCATATATTTT. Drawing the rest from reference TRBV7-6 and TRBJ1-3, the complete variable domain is GAGVSQSPRYKVTKRGQDVALRCDPISGHVSLYWYRQALGQGPEFLTYFNYEAQQDKSGLPNDRFSAERPEGSISTLTIQRTEQRDSAMYRCASSQDGGSGNTIYFGEGSWLTVV.